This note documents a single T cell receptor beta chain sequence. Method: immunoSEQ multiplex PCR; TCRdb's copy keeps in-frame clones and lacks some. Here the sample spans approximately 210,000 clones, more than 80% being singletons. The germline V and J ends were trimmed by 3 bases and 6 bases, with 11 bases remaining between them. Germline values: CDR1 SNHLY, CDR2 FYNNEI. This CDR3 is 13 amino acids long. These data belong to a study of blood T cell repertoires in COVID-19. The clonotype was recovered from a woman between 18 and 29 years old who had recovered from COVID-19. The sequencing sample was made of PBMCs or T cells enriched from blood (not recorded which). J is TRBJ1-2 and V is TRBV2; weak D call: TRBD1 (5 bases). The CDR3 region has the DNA TGTGCCAGCAGTGAGGACGGGGGTAATGGCTACACCTTC. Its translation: CASSEDGGNGYTF.